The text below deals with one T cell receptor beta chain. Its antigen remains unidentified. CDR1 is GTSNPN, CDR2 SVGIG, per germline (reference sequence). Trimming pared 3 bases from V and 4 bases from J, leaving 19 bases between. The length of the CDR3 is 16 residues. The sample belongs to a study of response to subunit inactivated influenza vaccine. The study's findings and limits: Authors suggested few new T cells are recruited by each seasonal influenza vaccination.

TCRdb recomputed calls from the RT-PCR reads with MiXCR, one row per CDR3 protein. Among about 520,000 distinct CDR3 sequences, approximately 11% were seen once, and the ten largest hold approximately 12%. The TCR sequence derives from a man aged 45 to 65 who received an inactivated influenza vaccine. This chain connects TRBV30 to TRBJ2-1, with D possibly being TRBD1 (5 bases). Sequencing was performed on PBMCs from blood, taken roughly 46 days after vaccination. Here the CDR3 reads CAWRKGHLITYNEQFF. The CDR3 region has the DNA TGTGCCTGGAGGAAAGGACATCTCATAACTTACAATGAGCAGTTCTTC.